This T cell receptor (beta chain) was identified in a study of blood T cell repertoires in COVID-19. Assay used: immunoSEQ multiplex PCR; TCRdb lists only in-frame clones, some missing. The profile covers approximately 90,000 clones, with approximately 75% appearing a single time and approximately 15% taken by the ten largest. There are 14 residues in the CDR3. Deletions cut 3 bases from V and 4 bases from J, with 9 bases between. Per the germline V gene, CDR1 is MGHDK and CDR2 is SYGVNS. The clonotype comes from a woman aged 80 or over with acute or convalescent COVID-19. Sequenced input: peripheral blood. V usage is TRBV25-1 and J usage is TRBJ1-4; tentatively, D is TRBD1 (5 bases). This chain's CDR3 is CASSEGRDNEKLFF. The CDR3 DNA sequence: TGTGCCAGCAGTGAGGGCAGGGATAATGAAAAACTGTTTTTT.